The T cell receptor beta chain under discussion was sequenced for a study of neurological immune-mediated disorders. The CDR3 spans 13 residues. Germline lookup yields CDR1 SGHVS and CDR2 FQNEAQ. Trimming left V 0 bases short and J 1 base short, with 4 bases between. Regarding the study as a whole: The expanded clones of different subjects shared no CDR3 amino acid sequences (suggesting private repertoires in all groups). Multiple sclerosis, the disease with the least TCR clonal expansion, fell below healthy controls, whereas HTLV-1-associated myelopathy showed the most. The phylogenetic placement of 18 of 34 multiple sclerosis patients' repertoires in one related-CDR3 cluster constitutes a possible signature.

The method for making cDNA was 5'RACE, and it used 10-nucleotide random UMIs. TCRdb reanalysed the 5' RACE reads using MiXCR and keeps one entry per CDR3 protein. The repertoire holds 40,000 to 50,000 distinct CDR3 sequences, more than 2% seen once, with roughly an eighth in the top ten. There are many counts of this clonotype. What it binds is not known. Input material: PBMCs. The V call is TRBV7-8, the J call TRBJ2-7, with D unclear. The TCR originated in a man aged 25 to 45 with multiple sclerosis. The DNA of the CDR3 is TGTGCCAGCAGCTTAGCCCGATCCTACGAGCAGTACTTC. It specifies CASSLARSYEQYF.